This T cell receptor beta chain was sequenced for a study of sequential checkpoint blockade in melanoma. Study background: Both treatment sequences were followed by maintenance nivolumab.

Treatment: randomized to nivolumab then ipilimumab (arm A) or the reverse (arm B). PBMC sorting kept live CD3+CD8+ cells without CD19 or CD56. Sequencing was performed with immunoSEQ multiplex PCR; in TCRdb, only in-frame clones are kept and a portion is missing. Among about 26,000 clones listed, roughly 73% were seen once. CDR3 length: 14 residues. V gave up 7 bases and J gave up 5 bases; unmatched junction bases: 7. Germline V gives CDR1 LNHDA, CDR2 SQIVND (reference sequence). This sequence originates from a human donor with melanoma. The gene calls are TRBV19 and TRBJ1-5, with 8 bases that match TRBD1. Source: CD8+ T cells sorted from blood (inferred from file names), taken from a patient given nivolumab and ipilimumab in sequence. The CDR3 bases are TGTGCCAGTACCTCGACAGGGGTGTATCAGCCCCAGCATTTT. Translating gives CASTSTGVYQPQHF. Full variable domain (rest looked up from reference TRBV19 and TRBJ1-5): DGGITQSPKYLFRKEGQNVTLSCEQNLNHDAMYWYRQDPGQGLRLIYYSQIVNDFQKGDIAEGYSVSREKKESFPLTVTSAQKNPTAFYLCASTSTGVYQPQHFGDGTRLSIL.